A single sample gave rise to the 9 T cell receptor beta chains below, sequenced in a study of tumor-infiltrating lymphocytes in primary liver carcinoma. From roughly 20-30 mg of unsorted bulk tissue, DNA and RNA were co-extracted together. The authors made TCR beta cDNA from approximately 500 ng total RNA with a constant-region primer. Slightly modified ARM-PCR with three nested multiplex PCR rounds yielded TCR beta libraries. A C-beta reverse primer was combined with TRBV1-TRBV30 forward primers in the first two PCR rounds, and each round had approximately 10 cycles. TCRdb processed the multiplex PCR reads anew with MiXCR; each CDR3 protein has one entry. The sample consists of 90,000 to 100,000 distinct CDR3 sequences, 55% to 75% of them appearing once. The material sequenced was liver tumor tissue from sampling region 5. The subset here: tumor region T5, tumor centre. Source of these receptors: an older woman with primary liver carcinoma and hepatitis B virus infection.

This clonotype was seen a handful of times. V is TRBV7-9 and J is TRBJ2-1; D perhaps matches TRBD2 (6 bases). This CDR3 region has 13 residues. Germline V lookup: CDR1 SEHNR, CDR2 FQNEAQ (reference sequence). Trimming shortened V by 5 bases and J by 1 base, and 6 bases separated the two germline ends. The CDR3 coding sequence is TGTGCCAGCAGCCGGGGGTCCTACAATGAGCAGTTCTTC. Translation: CASSRGSYNEQFF.

Comments on this clonotype: The CDR3 does not end in the conserved phenylalanine or tryptophan, so this is likely a read error. The DNA is omitted, as the CDR3 cannot be located on it reliably, and the CDR3 follows TCRdb's listing. V and J are TRBV6-5 and TRBJ1-6; the D call in the table, TRBD1, was not verified against the DNA. Germline V lookup: CDR1 MNHEY, CDR2 SVGAGI. The CDR3 numbers 15 amino acids, ends counted. The CDR3 sequence is CASSPTGTGNSPLLI.

V usage is TRBV5-1 and J usage is TRBJ1-5; D possibly corresponds to TRBD1 (6 bases). Judging by the DNA end, TRBJ2-3 fits better; the J call may be wrong. CDR1 SGHRS and CDR2 YFSETQ come from the germline V gene. This CDR3 has 15 residues. DNA of the CDR3: TGCGCCAGCAGCTTGGTAGGGGGTGGCAATCAGCCCCAGTATTTT. Protein: CASSLVGGGNQPQYF.

In regard to this clonotype: Given the absence of the conserved phenylalanine or tryptophan at the CDR3 end, a read error is likely. V and J are TRBV6-4 and TRBJ2-1; D is uncertain. Germline V CDR1 and CDR2: MRHNA, SNTAGT. The CDR3 extends over 13 amino acids. CDR3 in amino acids: CARSESVGPEQFL. DNA for the CDR3: TGTGCCAGGAGTGAATCCGTAGGTCCCGAGCAGTTCCTC.

The chain has TRBV5-4 and TRBJ2-7; TRBD1 agrees at 11 bases. Germline loops: CDR1 SGHNT, CDR2 YYREEE (reference sequence). The V segment lost 4 bases and the J segment 6 bases; nucleotides outside the gene matches: 3. This CDR3 is 13 amino acids long. CDR3 nucleotide sequence: TGTGCCAGCAGCCAGGACAGGGGGCGCGAGCAGTACTTC. Its protein is CASSQDRGREQYF.

In the case of this clonotype: This may be a read error: a much more frequent sequence differs by one nucleotide. The gene calls are TRBV29-1 and TRBJ2-5; unclear D gene. CDR3 length equals 14 residues. Germline CDR1 is SQVTM and CDR2 is ANQGSEA. V was shortened by 0 bases and J by 0 bases, with 8 bases between the two germline ends. CDR3 DNA: TGCAGCGTTGAAGAGTGGTACCACCAAGAGACCCAGTACTTC. It is translated as CSVEEWYHQETQYF. The full variable domain, its missing parts supplied by reference TRBV29-1 and TRBJ2-5, is SAVISQKPSRDICQRGTSLTIQCQVDSQVTMMFWYRQQPGQSLTLIATANQGSEATYESGFVIDKFPISRPNLTFSTLTVSNMSPEDSSIYLCSVEEWYHQETQYFGPGTRLLVL.

Comment on this clonotype: This may be a read error, as it is one base from a much larger clone. This chain joins TRBV6-1 and TRBJ1-5; 8 positions match TRBD1. The CDR3 consists of 12 residues. Germline V CDR1 and CDR2: MNHNS, SASEGT. V shed 7 bases, J shed 15 bases, and the junction held 11 bases outside the gene matches. CDR3: CASNPGGQVWHF. In DNA form, the CDR3 reads TGTGCCAGCAACCCGGGGGGACAGGTTTGGCATTTT.

The count of this clonotype is one. An end of the junction differs from the germline gene, which may be a read error. This rearrangement joins TRBV29-1 to TRBJ2-3; 10 bases line up with TRBD2. The CDR3 contains 16 residues. CDR1 is SQVTM, CDR2 ANQGSEA, per germline. The CDR3 here is CSVECQAGGSADTQYF. The CDR3 DNA reads TGCAGCGTTGAATGTCAAGCGGGAGGGAGCGCAGATACGCAATATTTT.

Remarks on this clonotype: A clone one base away is much larger, so this may be a read error. The chain uses TRBV28 and TRBJ1-6, with D possibly matching TRBD1 (5 bases). This CDR3 region has 14 residues. Trimming removed 10 bases from V and 4 bases from J, with 14 bases in between. Germline V CDR1 and CDR2: MDHEN, SYDVKM. CDR3 sequence: CATRLTDYNSPLHF. The CDR3 DNA reads TGTGCCACTCGGTTGACAGATTATAATTCACCCCTCCACTTT.